A selection of T cell receptor beta chains follows, all from one sample in a study of blood T cell repertoires in COVID-19. Only in-frame clones appear in the TCRdb table, and some are missing; sequencing was by immunoSEQ multiplex PCR. This table holds some 530,000 clones, approximately 83% found once. Sequenced sample: peripheral blood. These receptors originate from a human donor in a cohort sampled during active COVID-19. Both conserved end residues are part of each CDR3. The order of the fields is D gene, V gene, CDR3 protein. D genes are given only for firm matches.

.,TRBV30,CAWSFRTQYF
.,TRBV7-9,CASSLGLTVDTQYF
.,TRBV7-3,CASSFNPGVMNEQYF
.,TRBV28,CASSLATLSSYEQYF
.,TRBV5-8,CASSLRGESNQPQHF
TRBD1,TRBV5-1,CASSVDRGASGNTIYF
.,TRBV4-1,CASSQLTRNTEAFF
.,TRBV5-1,CASSLDFMQRNTEAFF
TRBD1,TRBV19,CASSLGRTGGYGYTF
.,TRBV28,CASSGYGYTF
.,TRBV11-3,CASSSTRSSETQYF
TRBD2,TRBV9,CASGPTIAGETYEQYF
.,TRBV9,CASSDFTGTGEQFF
TRBD2,TRBV5-1,CASSLGLAGAQNIQYF
TRBD1,TRBV28,CASRGGQGGQPQHF
TRBD1,TRBV7-2,CASSLVGTGGPNTQYF
.,TRBV4-3,CASSPTTRNEQFF
.,TRBV6-5,CASKGNARPEAFF
TRBD2,TRBV5-5,CASSLERTSGSTDTQYF
TRBD1,TRBV27,CASSSQTGWRTEAFF
TRBD1,TRBV6-5,CASSYSRTGDNQPQHF
TRBD1,TRBV7-2,CASSLATGNEKLFF
TRBD1,TRBV28,CASSFVGQPNTEAFF
.,TRBV3-1/TRBV3-2,CASSQVESTEAFF
.,TRBV11-3,CASSLAGSDTQYF
TRBD2,TRBV28,CASSTPLAGAKRTGELFF
TRBD1,TRBV18,CASSPRLPGQGFTGELFF
TRBD1,TRBV28,CASSFGAGQGASQPQHF
.,TRBV5-1,CASSPARVSTDTQYF
TRBD1,TRBV29-1,CSVVFRTGVNTEAFF
TRBD1,TRBV25-1,CASSDRNRGEGNYGYTF
TRBD1,TRBV2,CASTADRGPPYEQYF
TRBD2,TRBV6-2/TRBV6-3,CASSATGTSVEVQYF
.,TRBV6-5,CASSLNVNTEAFF
.,TRBV7-6,CASSASQADTQYF
TRBD1,TRBV29-1,CSVGQGARRLTEAFF
TRBD1,TRBV7-2,CASSWDSSGNTIYF
TRBD1,TRBV19,CASRPDRGRTHSPLHF
TRBD2,TRBV25-1,CASSDLLAGELGTDTQYF
TRBD1,TRBV6-5,CASNLDRGGNTIYF
.,TRBV5-1,CASSLGDIPEAFF
TRBD2,TRBV7-9,CASSRGTTYEQYF
TRBD1,TRBV19,CASSSGTGGAYTEAFF
.,TRBV3-1/TRBV3-2,CASRGGVYAGELFF
.,TRBV19,CASRLQGRYGYTF
.,TRBV21-1,CASTLEQGAENQPQHF
TRBD2,TRBV28,CASSFPRLAGARTDTQYF
TRBD2,TRBV11-3,CASSPGLAGQETQYF
.,TRBV6-5,CASSKGPGGQPQHF
.,TRBV5-8,CASSFGASAQETQYF
.,TRBV12-3/TRBV12-4,CASGTSSYEQYF
TRBD2,TRBV9,CASSKGLAGGPTGGYNEQFF
.,TRBV7-6,CASSLGRNRAGNEQFF